This TCR beta chain was captured by sequencing in a study of OX40 agonist ivuxolimab in advanced cancers. On the study more broadly: The dose-escalation cohort had hepatocellular carcinoma, melanoma, renal cell or head and neck cancer. Three patients showed partial responses: one hepatocellular carcinoma and two cutaneous melanoma cases.

Systemic immunosuppression or autoimmune disease history was grounds to exclude patients. Only in-frame clones appear in the TCRdb table, and some are missing; sequencing was by immunoSEQ multiplex PCR. This repertoire shows around 95,000 clones, around 87% found once; its top ten account for roughly 0.16%. Germline CDR1 is SGHDT and CDR2 is YYEEEE. The CDR3 consists of 16 residues. Note on this clone: Germline and junction disagree at one end, which may indicate a read error.

This TCR was recovered from an adult with an advanced solid tumor such as melanoma, head and neck, liver or kidney cancer. V is TRBV5-6 and J is TRBJ2-1; TRBD2 matches 10 bases. Here the sequenced sample was CD4+ or CD8+ T cells sorted from blood, taken in a trial of the OX40 agonist ivuxolimab. In nucleotides, the CDR3 is TGTGCCAGCAGCTTGTCGCCTAGCGGGGGATACAATGGGCAGTTCTTC. Protein product: CASSLSPSGGYNGQFF.